The T cell receptor beta chain described here comes from a study of blood T cell repertoires in COVID-19. Study in general: Samples of COVID-19 (acute and convalescent) were obtained from the United States, Italy and Spain. PBMCs, B-cell-depleted T cells, or T cells provided the cDNA or gDNA that made up the material.

Germline V CDR1 and CDR2: SGHNT, YYREEE (reference sequence). The V and J ends lost 0 bases and 10 bases respectively, with 16 bases between them. This CDR3 is 14 amino acids long. Only in-frame clones appear in the TCRdb table, and some are missing; sequencing was by immunoSEQ multiplex PCR. Here the sample spans 150,000 to 200,000 clones, roughly 80% being singletons. J is TRBJ1-2 and V is TRBV5-4; D possibly corresponds to TRBD1 (5 bases). Input material: peripheral blood. This receptor was obtained from a man in his fifties who had recovered from COVID-19. CDR3 nucleotide sequence: TGTGCCAGCAGCTTGGTGTCGTCAGGGCAGGTCTACACCTTC. Translated: CASSLVSSGQVYTF. Full variable domain (rest looked up from reference TRBV5-4 and TRBJ1-2): ETGVTQSPTHLIKTRGQQVTLRCSSQSGHNTVSWYQQALGQGPQFIFQYYREEENGRGNFPPRFSGLQFPNYSSELNVNALELDDSALYLCASSLVSSGQVYTFGSGTRLTVV.